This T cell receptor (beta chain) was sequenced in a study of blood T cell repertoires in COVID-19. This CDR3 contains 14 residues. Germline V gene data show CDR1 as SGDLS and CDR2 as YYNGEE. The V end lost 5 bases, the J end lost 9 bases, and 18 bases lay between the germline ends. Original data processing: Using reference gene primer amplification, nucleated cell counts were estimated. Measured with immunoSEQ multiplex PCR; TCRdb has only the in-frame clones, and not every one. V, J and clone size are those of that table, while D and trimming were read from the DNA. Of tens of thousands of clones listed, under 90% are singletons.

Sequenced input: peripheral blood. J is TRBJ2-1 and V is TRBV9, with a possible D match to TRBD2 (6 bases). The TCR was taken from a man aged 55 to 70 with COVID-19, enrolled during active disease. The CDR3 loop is CASSQVTEEGEQFF. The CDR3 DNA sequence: TGTGCCAGCAGTCAGGTGACAGAGGAGGGTGAGCAGTTCTTC. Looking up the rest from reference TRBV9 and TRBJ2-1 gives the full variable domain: DSGVTQTPKHLITATGQRVTLRCSPRSGDLSVYWYQQSLDQGLQFLIQYYNGEERAKGNILERFSAQQFPDLHSELNLSSLELGDSALYFCASSQVTEEGEQFFGPGTRLTVL.